The 25 T cell receptor beta chains presented below share a single source sample, sequenced in a study of post-analysis software for immune sequencing data. Findings and caveats of the study: TRBV5-6, TRBV5-1 and TRBV20-1 belonged to a set of roughly 5 TRBV segments that were more frequent in patients than controls.

Their antigen targets remain unknown. Prepared TCR beta cDNA libraries contained unique molecular identifiers. TCRdb fed the PCR reads into MiXCR, producing one record per CDR3 protein. The sample includes roughly 870,000 distinct CDR3 sequences, roughly 58% seen only once; the top ten take 4.6%. Material for sequencing was blood. These receptors were taken from a girl aged 10 to 17 with multiple sclerosis.

J is TRBJ2-1 and V is TRBV6-5, with TRBD1 identical over 8 bases. V was clipped by 2 bases and J by 9 bases; unmatched bases: 9. Germline values: CDR1 MNHEY, CDR2 SVGAGI. The CDR3 has 15 residues. CDR3 in DNA: TGTGCCAGCAGTTACCTCCGGACAGGGAGGCGTGAGCAGTTCTTC. Translation gives CASSYLRTGRREQFF.

This chain joins TRBV6-6 and TRBJ2-7, with 9 bases aligning to TRBD2. Unmatched junction bases numbered 9, after V lost 5 bases and J lost 7 bases. This CDR3 comprises 14 residues. CDR1 is MNHNY, CDR2 SVGAGI, per germline (reference sequence). The CDR3 protein is CASSRTSAYNEQYF. The DNA for the CDR3 is TGTGCCAGCAGTCGGACTAGCGCTTACAATGAGCAGTACTTC.

V gene TRBV6-2 or TRBV6-3 combines with J gene TRBJ2-1; TRBD1 matches at 8 bases. Germline V gene sequence: CDR1 MNHEY, CDR2 SVGEGT. CDR3 length equals 14 residues. The V and J ends lost 6 bases and 7 bases, in that order; junction bases with no gene match: 8. The CDR3 sequence: CASSGQGAGNEQFF. As DNA, the CDR3 is TGTGCCAGCAGCGGTCAGGGGGCGGGAAATGAGCAGTTCTTC.

This rearrangement joins TRBV5-5 to TRBJ2-5; 9 positions match TRBD1. The length of the CDR3 is 16 residues. Germline lookup yields CDR1 SGHKS and CDR2 YYEKEE (reference sequence). The junction had 9 bases not matched to a gene; V was cut back by 5 bases and J by 1 base. CDR3 sequence (DNA): TGTGCCAGCAGACCTCCCGGGACAGGGCTCCAAGAGACCCAGTACTTC. The encoded protein is CASRPPGTGLQETQYF.

The chain joins TRBV12-3 or TRBV12-4 to TRBJ2-7, with 10 bases fitting TRBD2. With V trimmed by 6 bases and J by 0 bases, 5 bases remained unmatched. The CDR3 sequence is 15 residues long. CDR3 in DNA: TGTGCCAGCAGCAAACTAGCGGGGCTCTCCTACGAGCAGTACTTC. This codes for CASSKLAGLSYEQYF.

This chain links TRBV20-1 with TRBJ2-5, with unresolved D. Trimming removed 1 base at V and 1 base at J, with 10 bases between. Germline CDR1 reads DFQATT; CDR2 reads SNEGSKA (reference sequence). This CDR3 contains 14 residues. CDR3 sequence: CSARGWSPQETQYF. The CDR3 DNA is TGCAGTGCTAGAGGGTGGTCACCCCAAGAGACCCAGTACTTC.

V gene TRBV29-1 combines with J gene TRBJ2-3; no clear D gene. From germline, CDR1 is SQVTM and CDR2 ANQGSEA. CDR3 length equals 12 residues. V was pared by 4 bases and J by 6 bases, with 11 bases between. The CDR3 nucleotides read TGCAGCGTTGTGGAAAGCTGGGATACGCAGTATTTT. Its translation: CSVVESWDTQYF.

The DNA of the CDR3 is TGTGCCAGCAGTCCGAACCTAGCGGGCCCGTACAATGAGCAGTTCTTC. This gives the protein CASSPNLAGPYNEQFF. J is TRBJ2-1 and V is TRBV6-1; the match to TRBD2 covers 8 bases. The CDR3 totals 16 residues. The germline V gene has CDR1 MNHNS and CDR2 SASEGT. V was pared by 5 bases and J by 4 bases, with 10 bases of the junction left unmatched.

The rearrangement uses TRBV29-1 and TRBJ2-1; the match to TRBD1 covers 7 bases. Near its end, the DNA agrees better with TRBJ2-7, so the J call may be wrong. The CDR3 has 16 residues. The V gene's germline CDR1 is SQVTM and CDR2 ANQGSEA. The chain's CDR3 is CSVTPARTGSYNEQYF. The CDR3 DNA reads as TGCAGCGTAACCCCGGCGCGGACAGGCTCCTACAATGAGCAGTACTTC.

DNA for the CDR3: TGTGCCAGCAGCCCAGACACCCACGAGCAGTACTTC. Protein sequence: CASSPDTHEQYF. V gene TRBV7-3 combines with J gene TRBJ2-7; D is undetermined. Germline assignment: CDR1 SGHTA and CDR2 FQGTGA. The CDR3 runs to 12 residues. V was clipped by 5 bases and J by 5 bases, with 10 bases between them.

The chain joins TRBV27 to TRBJ1-2, with a weak D call TRBD1 (5 bases). CDR1 is MNHEY and CDR2 is SMNVEV in the germline V gene (reference sequence). V dropped 2 bases and J dropped 1 base, with 11 bases sitting between them. CDR3 size: 15 residues. The CDR3 protein is CASSLKAGHNYGYTF. The CDR3 region has the DNA TGTGCCAGCAGTTTAAAAGCCGGACATAACTATGGCTACACCTTC.

The chain employs TRBV11-3 and TRBJ2-1, with 8 bases matching TRBD2. Looked up from germline, CDR1 is SGHNT and CDR2 is YENEEA. Unmatched junction bases numbered 12, after V lost 5 bases and J lost 6 bases. The CDR3 contains 16 residues. The DNA of the CDR3 is TGTGCCAGCAGCCCATACCTTAGCGGGACTCCCAATGAGCAGTTCTTC. Translating it yields CASSPYLSGTPNEQFF.

The chain carries TRBV10-2 and TRBJ2-4; no reliable D call. The J call may be wrong; the DNA end is better matched by TRBJ2-7. Looked up from germline, CDR1 is WSHSY and CDR2 is SAAADI. This CDR3 spans 12 amino acids. This CDR3 is CASSADPYEQYF. The CDR3 bases are TGCGCCAGCAGTGCGGACCCCTACGAGCAGTACTTC.

This clonotype has just a few counts. V and J are TRBV7-2 and TRBJ1-2; no firm D call. The length of the CDR3 is 15 residues. Trimming took 2 bases from V and 0 from J, leaving 10 bases between them. From germline, CDR1 is SGHTA and CDR2 FQGNSA. CDR3 DNA sequence: TGTGCCAGCAGCTTAAACATAGGCCCTAACTATGGCTACACCTTC. This codes for CASSLNIGPNYGYTF.

The rearrangement uses TRBV10-1 and TRBJ1-2, with D possibly matching TRBD1 (6 bases). CDR3 size: 14 residues. Germline CDR1 is WNHNN and CDR2 is SYGVQD (reference sequence). V was shortened by 5 bases and J by 4 bases, with 14 bases between the two germline ends. CDR3 nucleotide sequence: TGCGCCAGCAGTTACCTTGGACAGATCTATGGCTACACCTTC. Its translation: CASSYLGQIYGYTF.

The chain joins TRBV15 to TRBJ2-7, with D tentatively TRBD1 (6 bases). V was clipped by 0 bases and J by 0 bases, with 12 bases between them. This CDR3 has 16 amino acids. Germline V gene lookup returns CDR1 LNHNV and CDR2 YYDKDF (reference sequence). The CDR3 coding sequence is TGTGCCACCAGCAGAGAGACAGGCGTTAGCTCCTACGAGCAGTACTTC. As protein: CATSRETGVSSYEQYF.

The chain uses TRBV29-1 and TRBJ2-3; TRBD2 matches 8 bases. V shed 6 bases and J 5 bases; nucleotides not matched to a gene: 13. The CDR3 is 15 amino acids. The germline V gene has CDR1 SQVTM and CDR2 ANQGSEA. CDR3 coding DNA: TGCAGCGTACGGCACAGCGGGACTAGAGTAGATACGCAGTATTTT. Its translation: CSVRHSGTRVDTQYF.

CDR3 loop: CASSPRELAGQETQYF. As DNA, the CDR3 is TGTGCCAGCTCACCACGGGAACTAGCGGGACAAGAGACCCAGTACTTC. V and J are TRBV18 and TRBJ2-7, with TRBD2 matching 10 bases. The last part of the DNA fits TRBJ2-5 better; the J call may be wrong. CDR3 length: 16 amino acids. Germline loops: CDR1 KGHSH, CDR2 LQKENI.

The CDR3 spells CASRPRGSSTETQYF. In nucleotides, the CDR3 is TGTGCCAGCAGACCCAGGGGATCATCTACGGAGACCCAGTACTTC. V gene TRBV5-6 combines with J gene TRBJ2-5; weak D call: TRBD1 (6 bases). Germline V gives CDR1 SGHDT, CDR2 YYEEEE. V lost 5 bases, J lost 5 bases, and 19 bases lay in between. The CDR3 is 15 residues long.

V gene TRBV7-9 combines with J gene TRBJ1-2; D is uncertain. The ends were cut back, 4 bases at V and 4 bases at J, with 10 bases in the middle. This CDR3 is 13 amino acids long. Germline CDR1 reads SEHNR; CDR2 reads FQNEAQ (reference sequence). In DNA, the CDR3 is TGTGCCAGCAGCTCAACATCGCCCTATGGCTACACCTTC. It yields the protein CASSSTSPYGYTF. Full variable domain (missing parts from reference TRBV7-9 and TRBJ1-2): DTGVSQNPRHKITKRGQNVTFRCDPISEHNRLYWYRQTLGQGPEFLTYFQNEAQLEKSRLLSDRFSAERPKGSFSTLEIQRTEQGDSAMYLCASSSTSPYGYTFGSGTRLTVV.

V is TRBV12-5 and J is TRBJ2-7; D uncertain. V dropped 1 base and J dropped 4 bases, with 5 bases sitting between them. The CDR3 is 12 amino acids. The germline V gene has CDR1 LGHNT and CDR2 FRNRAP. The CDR3 sequence: CASGLGIYEQYF. The CDR3 DNA reads as TGTGCTAGTGGTTTGGGGATTTACGAGCAGTACTTC. Full variable domain (rest looked up from reference TRBV12-5 and TRBJ2-7): DARVTQTPRHKVTEMGQEVTMRCQPILGHNTVFWYRQTMMQGLELLAYFRNRAPLDDSGMPKDRFSAEMPDATLATLKIQPSEPRDSAVYFCASGLGIYEQYFGPGTRLTVT.

The gene calls are TRBV20-1 and TRBJ2-7, with 7 bases matching TRBD1. The CDR3 length is 13 residues. Germline CDR1 and CDR2: DFQATT and SNEGSKA (reference sequence). The V and J ends lost 3 bases and 5 bases, in that order; junction bases with no gene match: 7. DNA of the CDR3: TGCAGTGCTAGCCGGGACAGACTGGACGAGCAGTACTTC. This sequence encodes CSASRDRLDEQYF.

This clonotype was counted a few times. This chain uses TRBV7-2 with TRBJ2-7, with D tentatively TRBD1 or TRBD2 (6 bases each). The CDR3 loop spans 15 amino acids. Germline V lookup: CDR1 SGHTA, CDR2 FQGNSA. V lost 5 bases to trimming and J lost 0 bases, with 14 bases between them. CDR3 residues: CASSPIRGPSYEQYF. CDR3 DNA sequence: TGTGCCAGCAGCCCGATACGGGGGCCCTCCTACGAGCAGTACTTC.

The chain has TRBV6-6 and TRBJ2-5; D could derive from TRBD1 or TRBD2 (5 bases each). The end of the DNA aligns better with TRBJ2-7, so the J call may be wrong. Germline-derived CDR1 and CDR2 are MNHNY and SVGAGI (reference sequence). The CDR3 has 14 residues. CDR3 nucleotide sequence: TGTGCCAGCAGCCCCTGGGGGTTGAGCTACGAGCAGTACTTC. Translated: CASSPWGLSYEQYF.

The V call is TRBV2, the J call TRBJ2-5; D might be TRBD2 (6 bases). V lost 4 bases, J lost 5 bases, and 11 bases lay in between. The CDR3 sequence is 13 residues long. Germline V gene sequence: CDR1 SNHLY, CDR2 FYNNEI. CDR3 DNA: TGTGCCAGCAGTGTTTTGGAGGGGGAGACCCAGTACTTC. Translating gives CASSVLEGETQYF.